This entry concerns a single T cell receptor (beta chain). This table comes from immunoSEQ multiplex PCR, and its TCRdb copy is limited to in-frame clones, with some not included. Found here are about 160,000 clones, 82% of them singletons; the top ten hold about 7.7%. The length of the CDR3 is 15 residues. After removal of 0 bases from V and 7 bases from J, the junction contained 5 bases not matched to a gene. CDR1 and CDR2 from the germline V gene are SGHVS and FNYEAQ. The source of the sample is a study of blood T cell repertoires in COVID-19. Study at large: From T cells, B-cell-depleted T cells, or PBMCs came the material, which was cDNA or gDNA.

Patients of the Seattle cohort, enrolled during active infection, were followed longitudinally. The sequence came from a woman aged 40 to 49 with COVID-19, enrolled during active disease. The chain combines TRBV7-6 with TRBJ2-1, with 8 bases that match TRBD2. Sequencing was done on a sample of peripheral blood. CDR3 sequence: CASSLAHGGVNEQFF. The CDR3 DNA reads TGTGCCAGCAGCTTAGCGCACGGGGGGGTAAATGAGCAGTTCTTC.